Listed here are 2 T cell receptor beta chains from one sample, sequenced in a study of T cells after yellow fever vaccination. One entry per CDR3 protein results from TCRdb running MiXCR on the 5' RACE reads. The sample lists about 260,000 distinct CDR3 sequences; approximately 3.5% were seen once. Here the sequenced sample was PBMCs, taken 15 days after the yellow fever booster vaccination. All receptors come from a man younger than 35 who received the YFV17D yellow fever vaccine.

This clonotype was recorded many times. V gene TRBV3-1 combines with J gene TRBJ2-7, with D unresolved. V was shortened by 1 base and J by 4 bases, with 5 bases between the two germline ends. The V gene's germline CDR1 is LGHDT and CDR2 YNNKEL (reference sequence). This CDR3 comprises 12 residues. Here the CDR3 reads CASSQGFYEQYF. The CDR3, as DNA: TGTGCCAGCAGCCAAGGGTTTTACGAGCAGTACTTC.

Many counts were recorded for this clonotype. The chain combines TRBV6-6 with TRBJ2-1, with a possible D match to TRBD2 (6 bases). Germline CDR1 MNHNY, CDR2 SVGAGI (reference sequence). V dropped 5 bases and J dropped 3 bases, with 17 bases sitting between them. The CDR3 consists of 16 residues. The CDR3 spells CASSGVLGGVYNEQFF. CDR3 nucleotides: TGTGCCAGCAGTGGTGTCCTTGGCGGGGTCTACAATGAGCAGTTCTTC.